The source of this T cell receptor beta chain is a study of STAT3 mutations in large granular lymphocyte leukemia. Study-wide points: Every T-LGLL patient had at least one immunodominant TCRbeta clonotype.

Sequencing used immunoSEQ multiplex PCR; TCRdb keeps in-frame clones, though not all of them. The sample shows 30,000 to 40,000 clones, about 90% of them seen only once. A note on this clone: Its target is unknown.

Germline CDR1 is MNHNY and CDR2 is SVGAGI (reference sequence). The germline V and J ends were trimmed by 11 bases and 4 bases, with 17 bases remaining between them. The CDR3 contains 14 residues. Sequenced input: peripheral blood mononuclear cells. This sequence originates from a man aged 55 to 70 with T-cell large granular lymphocyte leukemia. Some clones in this sample may be carry-over from other donors' samples. This sequence joins TRBV6-6 and TRBJ2-2; D unresolved. For the CDR3, the DNA is TGTGCCCAGACGGAGCCCCGAGGCACCGGGGAGCTGTTTTTT. As protein: CAQTEPRGTGELFF.